The sequence of this TCR beta chain was determined in a study of blood T cell repertoires in COVID-19. Study-wide background: From the United States, Italy and Spain came samples of acute and convalescent COVID-19.

Germline lookup yields CDR1 MNHNY and CDR2 SVGAGI (reference sequence). This CDR3 region has 14 residues. The ends were cut back, 1 base at V and 0 bases at J, with 7 bases in the middle. Assay used: immunoSEQ multiplex PCR; TCRdb lists only in-frame clones, some missing. Of 130,000 or so clones detected, approximately 86% appear once; the ten largest clones hold over 8%. This receptor was obtained from a woman aged 55-75 years with acute or convalescent COVID-19. The chain joins TRBV6-6 to TRBJ2-7; D may be TRBD1 (5 bases). Specimen: peripheral blood. CDR3 in amino acids: CASSYLTVSYEQYF. The CDR3 DNA follows: TGTGCCAGCAGTTACTTGACAGTCTCCTACGAGCAGTACTTC.